This T cell receptor (beta chain) comes out of a study of tumor-infiltrating lymphocytes in oesophageal squamous cell carcinoma. This clonotype is large in the sample. TCRdb reprocessed the PCR reads with MiXCR, giving one entry per CDR3 protein. The profile covers about 24,000 distinct CDR3 sequences, with under 50% appearing a single time and about 23% taken by the ten largest. The sample consisted of esophageal tumor tissue. The clonotype was recovered from a male donor with esophageal squamous cell carcinoma.

The CDR3 DNA follows: TGTGCCAGCAGTGATAGAGGCGGCGGAGACCTCACAGATACGCAGTATTTT. It is translated as CASSDRGGGDLTDTQYF. J is TRBJ2-3 and V is TRBV6-1; no definite D call. V lost 3 bases and J lost 2, with 18 bases in between. CDR3 length: 17 residues. Per germline, CDR1 MNHNS and CDR2 SASEGT.